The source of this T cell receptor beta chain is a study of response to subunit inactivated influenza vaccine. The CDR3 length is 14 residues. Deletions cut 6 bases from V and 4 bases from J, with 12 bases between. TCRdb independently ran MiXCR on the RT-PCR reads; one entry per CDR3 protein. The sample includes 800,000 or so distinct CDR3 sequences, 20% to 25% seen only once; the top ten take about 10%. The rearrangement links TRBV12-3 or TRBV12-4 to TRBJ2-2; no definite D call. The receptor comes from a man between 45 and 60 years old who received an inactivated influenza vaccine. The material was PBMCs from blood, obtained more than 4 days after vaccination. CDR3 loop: CASRSDLFTGELFF. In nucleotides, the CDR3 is TGTGCCAGCAGATCCGACCTGTTCACCGGGGAGCTGTTTTTT.